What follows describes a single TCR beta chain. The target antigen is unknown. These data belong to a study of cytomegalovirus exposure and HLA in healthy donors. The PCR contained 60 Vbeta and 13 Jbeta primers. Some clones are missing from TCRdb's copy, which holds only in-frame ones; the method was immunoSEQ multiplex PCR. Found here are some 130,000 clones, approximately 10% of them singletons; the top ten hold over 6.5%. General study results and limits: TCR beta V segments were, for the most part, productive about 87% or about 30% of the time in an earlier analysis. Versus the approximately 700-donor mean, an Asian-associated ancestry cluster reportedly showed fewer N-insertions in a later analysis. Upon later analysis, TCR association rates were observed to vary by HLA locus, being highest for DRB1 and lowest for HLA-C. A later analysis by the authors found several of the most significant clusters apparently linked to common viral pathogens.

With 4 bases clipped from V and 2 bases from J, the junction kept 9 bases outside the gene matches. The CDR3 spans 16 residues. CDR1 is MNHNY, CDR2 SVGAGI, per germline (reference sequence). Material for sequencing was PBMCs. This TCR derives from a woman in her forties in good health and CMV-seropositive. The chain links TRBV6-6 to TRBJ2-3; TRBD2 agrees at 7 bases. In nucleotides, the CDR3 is TGTGCCAGCAGTTTCTGGCTGGCGGGGGACACAGATACGCAGTATTTT. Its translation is CASSFWLAGDTDTQYF.